The rows below give T cell receptor beta chains drawn from one sample of a study of T cells in Graves' hyperthyroidism and ophthalmopathy. TCRdb called the multiplex PCR reads again in MiXCR, with one record for every CDR3 protein. Here the sample spans hundreds of thousands of distinct CDR3 sequences, just over 45% being singletons. The sample taken for sequencing was peripheral blood or thyroid tissue (not recorded which). The receptors originated from a woman aged 18-35 years with Graves' hyperthyroidism. Both conserved end residues are part of each CDR3. D genes are given only for firm matches. Clone sizes are given selectively: once, few, many, or a class where the clone is expanded.

d_gene | j_gene | abundance | v_gene | CDR3aa | CDR3nt
TRBD1 | TRBJ1-6 | few | TRBV7-8 | CASTWTGGLNSPLHF | TGTGCCAGCACCTGGACAGGGGGCTTAAATTCACCCCTCCACTTT
TRBD2 | TRBJ2-7 | few | TRBV5-1 | CASSLLAGPTYEQYF | TGCGCCAGCAGCCTACTAGCGGGGCCAACCTACGAGCAGTACTTC
TRBD2 | TRBJ2-7 | . | TRBV10-3 | CAISEAPTSWYEQYF | TGTGCCATCAGTGAGGCACCGACTAGCTGGTACGAGCAGTACTTC
. | TRBJ2-5 | . | TRBV10-3 | CAISITGNGETQYF | TGTGCCATCAGTATAACAGGGAACGGGGAGACCCAGTACTTC
. | TRBJ2-5 | . | TRBV20-1 | CSASGLTQETQYF | TGCAGTGCTAGCGGACTTACGCAAGAGACCCAGTACTTC
. | TRBJ2-6 | few | TRBV5-1 | CASSESGANVLTF | TGCGCCAGCAGCGAGTCGGGGGCCAACGTCCTGACTTTC
TRBD1 | TRBJ2-5 | once | TRBV12-3/TRBV12-4 | CASSQVYVLYRGRQETQYF | TGTGCCAGCAGCCAAGTATACGTTTTATACAGGGGGAGGCAAGAGACCCAGTACTTC
. | TRBJ1-5 | . | TRBV24-1 | CATSDWGRETQHF | TGTGCCACCAGTGATTGGGGTAGGGAGACCCAGCATTTT
TRBD1 | TRBJ2-6 | few | TRBV7-9 | CASSPRTGGISGANVLTF | TGTGCCAGCAGCCCCCGGACAGGGGGGATATCTGGGGCCAACGTCCTGACTTTC
. | TRBJ2-3 | . | TRBV24-1 | CATSQRSTDTQYF | TGTGCCACCTCCCAGCGGAGTACAGATACGCAGTATTTT
. | TRBJ1-2 | . | TRBV7-3 | CASSPDTGGAEDGYTF | TGTGCCAGCAGCCCTGACACCGGGGGCGCTGAGGATGGCTACACCTTC
. | TRBJ1-2 | few | TRBV2 | CASSFGPRDGYTF | TGTGCCAGCAGTTTCGGGCCACGGGATGGCTACACCTTC
. | TRBJ2-7 | few | TRBV7-2 | CASSLAVKRIYEQYF | TGTGCCAGCAGCTTAGCGGTCAAGCGAATCTACGAGCAGTACTTC
. | TRBJ2-5 | many | TRBV7-9 | CASSSTARLETQYF | TGTGCCAGCAGCTCGACAGCCAGGCTAGAGACCCAGTACTTC
TRBD2 | TRBJ2-7 | . | TRBV7-9 | CASREPGLVGYEQYF | TGTGCCAGCAGAGAACCGGGACTAGTGGGGTACGAGCAGTACTTC
. | TRBJ2-5 | . | TRBV7-3 | CASSQRNQETQYF | TGTGCCAGCAGCCAACGAAACCAAGAGACCCAGTACTTC
. | TRBJ1-1 | . | TRBV7-9 | CASSPGGGAEAFF | TGTGCCAGCAGCCCCGGGGGGGGAGCTGAAGCTTTCTTT
TRBD1 | TRBJ2-7 | . | TRBV7-9 | CASSSSPRTGDFYEQYF | TGTGCCAGCAGCTCCTCACCAAGGACAGGGGATTTCTACGAGCAGTACTTC
TRBD1 | TRBJ1-2 | few | TRBV2 | CASSEAARQGYYGYTF | TGTGCCAGCAGTGAAGCAGCAAGACAGGGTTACTATGGCTACACCTTC
. | TRBJ1-2 | few | TRBV10-3 | CASSLGGVRRGYTF | TGTGCCAGCAGTTTAGGTGGGGTACGCCGGGGCTACACCTTC
TRBD1 | TRBJ1-2 | many | TRBV15 | CATSSHRDSYGYTF | TGTGCCACCAGCAGCCACCGGGACAGTTATGGCTACACCTTC
TRBD1 | TRBJ1-4 | many | TRBV2 | CASRDRTTNEKLFF | TGTGCCAGCAGGGACAGGACAACTAATGAAAAACTGTTTTTT
. | TRBJ1-4 | . | TRBV2 | CASSLSRGANEKLFF | TGTGCCAGCAGTCTATCCCGGGGTGCTAATGAAAAACTGTTTTTT
. | TRBJ2-6 | few | TRBV5-1 | CASFSDLSGANVLTF | TGCGCCAGCTTCTCCGACCTCTCTGGGGCCAACGTCCTGACTTTC
. | TRBJ2-7 | few | TRBV19 | CASRRGNAPEQYF | TGTGCCAGTAGGAGGGGGAACGCACCCGAGCAGTACTTC
TRBD1 | TRBJ2-7 | many | TRBV10-3 | CAISPFLQGNEQYF | TGTGCCATCAGCCCGTTCCTACAGGGGAACGAGCAGTACTTC
. | TRBJ1-2 | many | TRBV10-3 | CAISESRAQGSYGYTF | TGTGCCATCAGTGAGTCTCGTGCCCAGGGGTCCTATGGCTACACCTTC
. | TRBJ2-2 | . | TRBV6-5 | CASSYEAGSGELFF | TGTGCCAGCAGTTACGAGGCGGGTTCTGGGGAGCTGTTTTTT
TRBD1 | TRBJ1-2 | . | TRBV7-9 | CASRPAGQAVYGYTF | TGTGCCAGCAGGCCAGCCGGACAGGCTGTCTATGGCTACACCTTC
. | TRBJ1-2 | . | TRBV25-1 | CASSLYREGYTF | TGTGCCAGCAGTTTATACCGAGAAGGCTACACCTTC
. | TRBJ1-2 | few | TRBV2 | CASSSGVHYGYTF | TGTGCCAGCAGTTCAGGGGTTCACTATGGCTACACCTTC
TRBD1 | TRBJ1-2 | . | TRBV24-1 | CATSETGTGRNGYTF | TGTGCCACCAGTGAAACCGGGACAGGGAGAAATGGCTACACCTTC
. | TRBJ1-1 | few | TRBV10-3 | CASSYFGESSAFF | TGTGCCAGCAGTTACTTTGGGGAAAGTAGTGCTTTCTTT
. | TRBJ1-2 | . | TRBV7-2 | CASSQDVGGGYGYTF | TGCGCCAGCAGCCAAGATGTCGGAGGAGGCTATGGCTACACCTTC
. | TRBJ2-7 | few | TRBV20-1 | CSAKRGEYEQYF | TGCAGTGCTAAGAGGGGAGAATACGAGCAGTACTTC
. | TRBJ2-7 | . | TRBV7-9 | CASGDGLYYEQYF | TGTGCCAGTGGGGACGGACTGTACTACGAGCAGTACTTC
. | TRBJ2-5 | . | TRBV20-1 | CSARDKGYQPQYF | TGCAGTGCTAGAGATAAGGGATATCAGCCCCAGTACTTC
TRBD1 | TRBJ1-5 | . | TRBV6-5 | CASRLHPGQSNQPQHF | TGTGCCAGCAGACTTCATCCGGGACAGAGCAATCAGCCCCAGCATTTT
TRBD1 | TRBJ1-4 | many | TRBV29-1 | CSVTGTGHEKLFF | TGCAGCGTCACCGGGACAGGGCATGAAAAACTGTTTTTT
TRBD1 | TRBJ1-5 | many | TRBV29-1 | CSVGTAGGNQPQHF | TGCAGCGTCGGGACAGCCGGGGGCAATCAGCCCCAGCATTTT
TRBD1 | TRBJ2-5 | . | TRBV29-1 | CSLLDREMETQYF | TGCAGCCTCCTGGACAGGGAGATGGAGACCCAGTACTTC
TRBD1 | TRBJ1-1 | many | TRBV7-6 | CASSPDRGNTEAFF | TGTGCCAGCAGCCCTGACAGGGGGAACACTGAAGCTTTCTTT
TRBD2 | TRBJ2-6 | . | TRBV19 | CASCGGAGANVLTF | TGTGCCAGTTGTGGGGGGGCTGGGGCCAACGTCCTGACTTTC
. | TRBJ2-7 | . | TRBV5-1 | CASSLSQGTHEQYF | TGCGCCAGCAGCTTGAGCCAGGGTACCCACGAGCAGTACTTC
. | TRBJ2-5 | . | TRBV25-1 | CASSLVGSAQETQYF | TGTGCCAGCAGCTTAGTGGGCAGTGCCCAAGAGACCCAGTACTTC
TRBD2 | TRBJ2-2 | few | TRBV20-1 | CSGGLASSGELFF | TGCAGTGGGGGACTAGCGAGCTCCGGGGAGCTGTTTTTT
TRBD1 | TRBJ1-4 | . | TRBV25-1 | CASSEYYSTGTVGKLFF | TGTGCCAGCAGTGAATATTATAGCACCGGGACAGTGGGGAAACTGTTTTTT
TRBD2 | TRBJ2-7 | . | TRBV10-1 | CASSDARLAGNDEQYF | TGCGCCAGCAGTGATGCGCGACTAGCGGGTAATGACGAGCAGTACTTC